This T cell receptor beta chain was recovered during a study of cytomegalovirus exposure and HLA in healthy donors. The CDR3 totals 14 residues. Germline V gene sequence: CDR1 MNHEY, CDR2 SMNVEV (reference sequence). Trimming cost V 3 bases and J 8 bases; bases outside gene matches: 9. Details on this clone: Its cognate antigen is unknown.

The study's findings and limits: Follow-up analysis later connected one missense variant in DCLRE1C with trimming of TCR beta V- and J-genes. A list of approximately 150 TCR beta chains associated with cytomegalovirus was given.

Researchers ran the PCR with 60 Vbeta and 13 Jbeta primers. Original processing methods: Around 10 million of the roughly 80 million unique TCR beta chains counted in a later analysis were shared. Profiled with immunoSEQ multiplex PCR; TCRdb holds only in-frame clones, not every one. V, J and clone size derive from that table, while D and trimming were established from the DNA sequence. The table has roughly 120,000 clones, around 80% seen once; the top ten hold more than 7%. All donors participated as healthy donors of bone marrow. Sequenced input: PBMCs. The chain employs TRBV27 and TRBJ1-2, with 7 positions matching TRBD1. The source is a female donor in good health and CMV-seropositive. The CDR3 DNA reads as TGTGCCAGCAGTTTTTCAGGGGGGATTGGGGGCTACACCTTC. Protein product: CASSFSGGIGGYTF.